One sample yielded the 16 T cell receptor beta chains listed below, sequenced in a study of T cell responses to AZD1222 COVID-19 vaccine. Profiling relied on immunoSEQ multiplex PCR, and the TCRdb table lists in-frame clones only, not all of them. This table holds over 65,000 clones, around nine tenths found once. The sequenced sample was peripheral blood, obtained 28 days after the second AZD1222 dose. The receptors were sampled from an adult who received the AZD1222 COVID-19 vaccine.

Only one count was recorded for this clone. V gene TRBV7-9 combines with J gene TRBJ2-5; 8 nucleotides align to TRBD1. In germline, CDR1 is SEHNR, CDR2 FQNEAQ (reference sequence). J gave up 1 base and V 1 base, and 5 bases lay outside the gene matches. The CDR3 is 16 residues long. For the CDR3, the DNA is TGTGCCAGCAGCTTAGGAGACAGGGGACTCCAAGAGACCCAGTACTTC. Protein product: CASSLGDRGLQETQYF.

The J gene is TRBJ2-1, the V gene TRBV24-1; TRBD1 is a possible D gene (5 bases). Trimming removed 3 bases at V and 1 base at J, with 9 bases between. The length of the CDR3 is 15 residues. From germline, CDR1 is KGHDR and CDR2 SFDVKD. CDR3 sequence: CATSDRQRSYNEQFF. The CDR3 DNA follows: TGTGCCACCAGTGATCGACAGAGGTCCTACAATGAGCAGTTCTTC.

The CDR3: CASSIGGVEKLFF. The DNA of the CDR3 is TGTGCCAGTAGTATTGGCGGTGTCGAAAAACTGTTTTTT. The chain is built from TRBV19 and TRBJ1-4; no reliable D call. Germline values: CDR1 LNHDA, CDR2 SQIVND (reference sequence). V lost 3 bases and J 8 bases, leaving 10 bases between the germline ends. The CDR3 sequence is 13 residues long.

This clone was seen more than once but under ten times. This sequence joins TRBV27 and TRBJ2-7; D is possibly TRBD2 (6 bases). This CDR3 region has 13 residues. V lost 0 bases to trimming and J lost 3 bases, with 6 bases between them. Germline V gene sequence: CDR1 MNHEY, CDR2 SMNVEV (reference sequence). CDR3 DNA: TGTGCCAGCAGTTTATCTAGCGGCTACGAGCAGTACTTC. It is translated as CASSLSSGYEQYF.

J is TRBJ2-5 and V is TRBV28; D is undetermined. The CDR3 contains 12 residues. Germline V gene data show CDR1 as MDHEN and CDR2 as SYDVKM. Trimming took off 7 bases at V and 4 bases at J, with 10 bases between the two ends. CDR3 sequence: CASNRPIETQYF. CDR3 nucleotides: TGTGCCAGCAACCGACCTATAGAGACCCAGTACTTC.

The rearrangement links TRBV6-5 to TRBJ2-7; TRBD1 agrees at 8 bases. V lost 7 bases and J lost 6; bases outside the gene matches: 11. The CDR3 extends over 14 amino acids. The germline CDR1 and CDR2 sequences are MNHEY and SVGAGI. The CDR3 sequence is CASKSGQVSVEQYF. The CDR3 DNA follows: TGTGCCAGCAAATCGGGACAGGTATCGGTCGAGCAGTACTTC.

The chain couples TRBV5-1 to TRBJ2-1; 11 positions match TRBD2. Trimming took 2 bases from V and 7 from J; bases not matched to a gene: 5. Germline V gene lookup returns CDR1 SGHRS and CDR2 YFSETQ. This CDR3 region has 15 residues. The CDR3 protein is CASSLLAGEENEQFF. Written as DNA, the CDR3 is TGCGCCAGCAGCTTACTAGCGGGAGAGGAAAATGAGCAGTTCTTC.

J is TRBJ2-7 and V is TRBV7-2, with D perhaps TRBD1 or TRBD2 (6 bases each). The CDR3 loop spans 12 amino acids. CDR1 and CDR2 from the germline V gene are SGHTA and FQGNSA. V was trimmed by 3 bases and J by 5 bases, leaving 8 bases between them. The CDR3: CASSFRGDEQYF. The CDR3 DNA follows: TGTGCCAGCAGCTTTAGGGGGGACGAGCAGTACTTC.

V gene TRBV28 combines with J gene TRBJ1-4, with D unresolved. This CDR3 comprises 11 residues. Trimming took off 7 bases at V and 4 bases at J, with 4 bases between the two ends. CDR1 and CDR2 (germline): MDHEN, SYDVKM. The CDR3 DNA reads as TGTGCCAGCAAAATTAATGAAAAACTGTTTTTT. Its protein is CASKINEKLFF.

J is TRBJ2-1 and V is TRBV19, with D possibly called TRBD1 or TRBD2 (5 bases each). The CDR3 is 15 residues long. From germline, CDR1 is LNHDA and CDR2 SQIVND (reference sequence). Between the trimmed V and J ends, which lost 4 bases and 10 bases, there was a span of 20 bases. The CDR3 loop reads CASSTTGTSLGEQFF. Written as DNA, the CDR3 is TGTGCCAGTAGTACCACCGGGACCTCGCTTGGAGAGCAGTTCTTC.

This clone came up once. The chain links TRBV2 to TRBJ1-6; 7 bases fit TRBD1. This CDR3 comprises 14 residues. CDR1 is SNHLY, CDR2 FYNNEI, per germline. V lost 4 bases to trimming and J lost 9 bases; unmatched junction nucleotides: 6. The CDR3 sequence: CASSGAGGFSPLHF. CDR3 in DNA: TGTGCCAGCAGTGGGGCAGGGGGTTTTTCACCCCTCCACTTT.

This clone was recorded only once. For the CDR3, the DNA is TGTGCCAGCAGTGAACAGTCGCTACCCGATGAGCAGTTCTTC. It specifies CASSEQSLPDEQFF. The genes are TRBV2 and TRBJ2-1; no definite D call. The CDR3 loop spans 14 amino acids. Germline values: CDR1 SNHLY, CDR2 FYNNEI. V was pared by 2 bases and J by 8 bases, with 13 bases between.

The rearrangement uses TRBV11-1 and TRBJ2-1; 8 positions match TRBD1. CDR3 length: 13 residues. Trimming cost V 6 bases and J 10 bases; bases outside gene matches: 8. Germline assignment: CDR1 SGHAT and CDR2 FQDESV (reference sequence). The CDR3 DNA reads TGTGCCAGCAGGTATTTACGGGACAGGGAGCAGTTCTTC. Protein product: CASRYLRDREQFF.

This rearrangement joins TRBV10-1 to TRBJ2-1; 11 nucleotides align to TRBD2. The trim removed 3 bases at V and 8 bases at J, leaving 3 bases unmatched. This CDR3 spans 14 amino acids. From germline, CDR1 is WNHNN and CDR2 SYGVQD (reference sequence). The CDR3 region is CASSDSGRADEQFF. CDR3 sequence (DNA): TGCGCCAGCAGTGATAGCGGGAGGGCTGATGAGCAGTTCTTC.

This CDR3 is CASSSWTGPLNTEAFF. CDR3 in DNA: TGTGCCAGCAGTTCGTGGACAGGGCCACTGAACACTGAAGCTTTCTTT. The chain is built from TRBV27 and TRBJ1-1; TRBD1 matches at 8 bases. Per the germline V gene, CDR1 is MNHEY and CDR2 is SMNVEV (reference sequence). J lost 0 bases, V lost 4 bases, and 7 bases had no gene match. The CDR3 extends over 16 amino acids.

The chain has TRBV7-9 and TRBJ2-2, with D possibly TRBD1 on 6 matching bases. The CDR3 length is 19 residues. CDR1 is SEHNR and CDR2 is FQNEAQ in the germline V gene (reference sequence). Trimming removed 1 base from V and 2 bases from J, with 20 bases in between. In nucleotides, the CDR3 is TGTGCCAGCAGCTTAGGAAGAATACAGGGAAGTGTTAACACCGGGGAGCTGTTTTTT. Encoded protein: CASSLGRIQGSVNTGELFF.